This T cell receptor beta chain derives from a study of monozygotic twins with cystic fibrosis. Sequenced by immunoSEQ multiplex PCR; TCRdb stores in-frame clones only, minus some. Of 30,000 or so clones listed, roughly 90% were seen once; the top ten hold 0.85% to 1%. The CDR3 covers 12 residues. Germline V gene sequence: CDR1 SNHLY, CDR2 FYNNEI. V lost 10 bases, J lost 7 bases, and 16 bases lay in between. The specimen was blood. This receptor was taken from a girl aged 2 to 9 with cystic fibrosis. This chain connects TRBV2 to TRBJ1-2, with a possible D match to TRBD1 (5 bases). As DNA, the CDR3 is TGTGCCATCTTCTCCGGGGGGGGTGGCTACACCTTC. Translating it yields CAIFSGGGGYTF.